This T cell receptor beta chain stems from a study of shared clonotypes between healthy human individuals (dated by TCRdb to 2020 to 2021). For context, the study as a whole: A few men and a couple of women, aged 18 to 49 years, made up the cohort. Per donor, three plates each were used for CD4 naive and CD4 memory, two for CD8 naive, and one for CD8 memory. To estimate repertoire size and how much clonotypes are shared between individuals, the study performed deep sequencing of blood TCR repertoires from about five healthy adults. Different laboratories and diverse techniques were used to prepare libraries and sequence TCR repertoires, to increase sequencing depth and limit assay-specific biases. Per donor, leukapheresis produced somewhere between about 0.85 and 9.5 billion PBMCs. Study-level results and caveats: Sampling was restricted to blood, and TCR repertoires in tissue are likely to differ from TCR repertoires in blood. Even with the large sequencing depth, rarefaction of the sorted-subset datasets indicated that sequencing was incomplete. The genetic and exposure-history diversity represented was limited by the small number of donors. Naive subsets generally had larger estimated clonotype richness than memory subsets. Clonotypes shared by all four sorted-subset donors showed higher generation probabilities than non-shared clonotypes. Based on pairwise subsampling, the degree of clonotype sharing among donors was expected to be affected by sequencing depth. Sharing across several donors was observed for approximately 5% of naive CD4, about 3.2% of naive CD8, 2% to 2.5% of memory CD4, and roughly 0.4% of memory CD8 clonotypes.

Notes on this clone: This receptor's antigen is unknown. Base qualities are missing; no much larger clone stands one base away.

Using the deep immunoSEQ assay, multiplex PCR amplified TCR CDR3 regions from genomic DNA. Genomic DNA extracted from each cell subset was distributed evenly over all wells of several immunoSEQ 96-well plates, and each plate served as one replicate. For sorted subsets, approximately 200 ng of genomic DNA, equivalent to some 33,000 T cell genomes, went into each replicate PCR. Purified libraries were quantified with a Qubit 3.0 fluorometer, sized on a Bioanalyzer 2100, and re-quantified with the KAPA Library Quantification kit. Each immunoSEQ 96-well plate was sequenced on its own single-read 150-cycle Illumina NextSeq 550 flow cell. In the source study's methods: Because only junctional sequences without quality scores were contained in the immunoSEQ output, filtering matching that applied to full-length reads could not be performed. To assign V/J genes and CDR3, sequences were annotated against IMGT germline references using PyIR, a Python wrapper for IgBLAST v1.9. Any read was removed if the V/J assignment was weak (E-value above 1e-6), the CDR3 was missing, or the read contained stop codons, out-of-frame junctions, or ambiguous translated residues. A V3J clonotype was defined by an identical inferred V gene, J gene, and CDR3 amino acid sequence. Percentage overlap between repertoires was computed as shared unique clonotypes divided by the size of the smaller repertoire. Repertoire richness was assessed with RTK rarefaction, the Chao1 estimator, and Recon v2.1 estimates of unobserved clonotypes. OLGA was used to compute generation probabilities for all TCRbeta clonotypes that the gDNA method yielded from a handful of donors. In TCRdb, the immuneACCESS table is reduced to in-frame sequences with V and J assigned. These tables do not hold every clone; where another copy was compared, an unresolved V gene accounts for under half, and the others remain unexplained. V, J and clone size are taken as reported in that table, and D and trimming were inferred from the DNA itself. Recorded for this sample are about 1 million clones; approximately 76% of them occurred a single time. About 1.4% of the sample is taken by the ten largest.

The donors were healthy, HIV-negative adults with no recently reported acute infections or vaccinations. Every donor was a Caucasian adult residing in Nashville, Tennessee, USA. CD4+ T cells were enriched by magnetic negative selection; naive cells were then positively selected on CD45RA, and the negative fraction formed the memory subset. After blood collection by leukapheresis, PBMCs were isolated using Ficoll-Histopaque density gradient centrifugation and then cryopreserved in the vapor phase of liquid nitrogen. Analytical flow cytometry was used to check the purity and quantity of every magnetically sorted T cell population. Each sorted fraction had its genomic DNA isolated and then quantified by UV absorbance on a Nanodrop 2000c. The junction shows trimming of 0 bases on V and 8 bases on J, plus 11 bases between the germline ends. In the germline V gene (reference sequence), CDR1 corresponds to SGHNT and CDR2 to YYREEE. The CDR3 measures 14 amino acids from cysteine to phenylalanine. Solely the CDR3 DNA is kept, with 42 bases framed from the first base.

The specimen sequenced was memory CD4+ T cells sorted from blood. According to the study, the label for this sample's cell subset or site signals: CD45RA-negative fraction. The V and J segments used are TRBV5-4 and TRBJ2-2; TRBD2 is a weak D gene call, 6 bases matching. The TCR originated in a man aged 18 to 35 in good health. CDR3 protein: CASSLDAGSGELFF. The DNA sequence is TGTGCCAGCAGCTTGGATGCGGGATCAGGGGAGCTGTTTTTT.